The 10 T cell receptor beta chains reported below all come from one sample, sequenced in a study of cytomegalovirus exposure and HLA in healthy donors. Sequencing was performed with immunoSEQ multiplex PCR; in TCRdb, only in-frame clones are kept and a portion is missing. The table records roughly 84,000 clones, roughly 93% of them present only once. Sequencing input: PBMCs. These TCRs come from a man aged 30 to 39 in good health and CMV-seronegative.

This sequence joins TRBV7-3 and TRBJ2-5; D perhaps matches TRBD2 (6 bases). Germline V CDR1 and CDR2: SGHTA, FQGTGA. This CDR3 is 17 amino acids long. The germline V and J ends were trimmed by 6 bases and 5 bases, with 25 bases remaining between them. As DNA, the CDR3 is TGTGCCAGCAGTCGGGGTACTCGGGGAGGAAATGGGGAGACCCAGTACTTC. Translated, it gives CASSRGTRGGNGETQYF.

The chain couples TRBV14 to TRBJ1-4; the D gene is possibly TRBD1 (5 bases). The CDR3 covers 16 residues. Germline loops: CDR1 SGHDN, CDR2 FVKESK. Trimming stripped 1 base from V and 2 bases from J, with 11 bases between. As DNA, the CDR3 is TGTGCCAGCAGCCAAGGTCCAGGGCGCACTAATGAAAAACTGTTTTTT. Amino acid sequence: CASSQGPGRTNEKLFF. Drawing the rest from reference TRBV14 and TRBJ1-4, the complete variable domain is EAGVTQFPSHSVIEKGQTVTLRCDPISGHDNLYWYRRVMGKEIKFLLHFVKESKQDESGMPNNRFLAERTGGTYSTLKVQPAELEDSGVYFCASSQGPGRTNEKLFFGSGTQLSVL.

This clone was recorded once. The chain couples TRBV4-2 to TRBJ1-6; maybe TRBD1 (5 bases). CDR3 size: 16 residues. Trimming removed 0 bases at V and 5 bases at J, with 11 bases between. Germline CDR1 LGHNA, CDR2 YNFKEQ. CDR3 loop: CASSQDRQGNNSPLHF. The CDR3 bases are TGTGCCAGCAGCCAAGACAGGCAGGGTAATAATTCACCCCTCCACTTT.

This chain links TRBV19 with TRBJ2-7, with 9 bases matching TRBD1. Per germline, CDR1 LNHDA and CDR2 SQIVND (reference sequence). CDR3 size: 16 residues. The V segment lost 3 bases and the J segment 3 bases; nucleotides outside the gene matches: 9. The CDR3 reads CASSIKGTGTGYEQYF. Here the CDR3 DNA reads TGTGCCAGTAGTATCAAGGGGACAGGGACAGGCTACGAGCAGTACTTC.

V is TRBV6-4 and J is TRBJ2-3; perhaps TRBD1 as D (5 bases). Germline V gene sequence: CDR1 MRHNA, CDR2 SNTAGT. V was cut by 5 bases and J by 2 bases, with 14 bases left in between. CDR3 size: 15 residues. In nucleotides, the CDR3 is TGTGCCAGCAGTCCCCAGGGATTCGACACAGATACGCAGTATTTT. This translates into CASSPQGFDTDTQYF.

CDR3 residues: CASSESTGPLMGEQFF. In DNA, the CDR3 is TGTGCCAGCAGCGAGAGTACAGGACCCCTTATGGGTGAGCAGTTCTTC. The rearrangement links TRBV9 to TRBJ2-1; D possibly corresponds to TRBD1 (5 bases). This CDR3 region has 16 residues. The V gene lost 3 bases and the J gene lost 9 bases, with 22 bases spanning the gap. From germline, CDR1 is SGDLS and CDR2 YYNGEE.

This sequence joins TRBV9 and TRBJ2-5, with TRBD1 matching 8 bases. This CDR3 is built from 15 residues. Germline V gene sequence: CDR1 SGDLS, CDR2 YYNGEE. V lost 6 bases to trimming and J lost 4 bases; unmatched junction nucleotides: 11. The CDR3 nucleotides are TGTGCCAGCACCCAGAGGGCAGGGGGCAGAGAGACCCAGTACTTC. It specifies CASTQRAGGRETQYF.

The genes are TRBV7-9 and TRBJ1-2; TRBD1 is a possible D gene (5 bases). V lost 4 bases and J 5 bases, leaving 11 bases between the germline ends. CDR3 size: 13 residues. Per the germline V gene, CDR1 is SEHNR and CDR2 is FQNEAQ (reference sequence). The CDR3 loop reads CASSSGVGYGYTF. CDR3 bases: TGTGCCAGCAGCTCGGGGGTGGGTTATGGCTACACCTTC.

This chain uses TRBV2 with TRBJ1-2; TRBD1 might be the D (6 bases). The CDR3 runs 13 residues. V lost 4 bases and J 7 bases, leaving 13 bases between the germline ends. The V gene's germline CDR1 is SNHLY and CDR2 FYNNEI. The DNA for the CDR3 is TGTGCCAGCAGTGTACGGACAGAGGCTGGCTACACCTTC. This encodes CASSVRTEAGYTF.

In this sample, this clone turned up once. J is TRBJ2-1 and V is TRBV19; 8 bases agree with TRBD1. Germline V gene lookup returns CDR1 LNHDA and CDR2 SQIVND (reference sequence). The CDR3 sequence is 18 residues long. Trimming at V came to 2 bases and at J to 8 bases, leaving 17 bases not matched to a gene. The CDR3 DNA is TGTGCCAGTAGTATATTAGTGACGTTGTCAGGGGGCTCCGATGAGCAGTTCTTC. The encoded protein is CASSILVTLSGGSDEQFF. Full variable domain (remainder filled in from reference TRBV19 and TRBJ2-1): DGGITQSPKYLFRKEGQNVTLSCEQNLNHDAMYWYRQDPGQGLRLIYYSQIVNDFQKGDIAEGYSVSREKKESFPLTVTSAQKNPTAFYLCASSILVTLSGGSDEQFFGPGTRLTVL.